This is a list of T cell receptor beta chains from one sample in a study of T cells after yellow fever vaccination. TCRdb redid the calling of the 5' RACE reads with MiXCR, one entry per CDR3 protein. The table records about 500,000 distinct CDR3 sequences, 17% of them present only once. Sequencing was performed on PBMCs, taken about 5 days after the first yellow fever vaccination. The receptors were sampled from a man aged 18-30 years who received the YFV17D yellow fever vaccine. Each CDR3 is given with its conserved first and last residue. The D gene is left open where the match is weak. Part of the rows lack a size; the others show once, few, many or a class for expanded clones.

j_call v_call d_call clone_size cdr3_nt cdr3_aa
TRBJ2-5 TRBV27 . few TGTGCCAGCAGTCTGTCCGGGACCACAAGAACCCAGTACTTC CASSLSGTTRTQYF
TRBJ2-7 TRBV7-6 . many TGTGCCAGCAGCCATAACCCCGACAGCTCCTACGAGCAGTACTTC CASSHNPDSSYEQYF
TRBJ2-2 TRBV7-2 TRBD1 many TGTGCCAGCAGCTTATCGTTCCCAGGGGGAACCGGGGAGCTGTTTTTT CASSLSFPGGTGELFF
TRBJ2-7 TRBV20-1 . few TGCAGTGCTTCGACAGGCCTCCCTATCTACGAGCAGTACTTC CSASTGLPIYEQYF
TRBJ1-2 TRBV25-1 . few TGTGCCAGCAGTGACCCGGGCTATGGCTACACCTTC CASSDPGYGYTF
TRBJ2-5 TRBV27 TRBD1 few TGTGCCAGCACCACCTACTCCGGGACAGGGGTAGAGACCCAGTACTTC CASTTYSGTGVETQYF
TRBJ2-5 TRBV24-1 . few TGTGCCACCGGATTTGAAGAGACCCAGTACTTC CATGFEETQYF
TRBJ1-6 TRBV6-1 . few TGTGCCAGCAGCCGAACGGCGATAGGGAATTCACCCCTCCACTTT CASSRTAIGNSPLHF
TRBJ2-7 TRBV27 . . TGTGCCAGCAAACCTTTCCCGGAGGGACCCGAGCAGTACTTC CASKPFPEGPEQYF
TRBJ2-6 TRBV28 . few TGTGCCAGCATAGGTTCTGGGGCCAACGTCCTGACTTTC CASIGSGANVLTF
TRBJ2-3 TRBV5-4 . . TGTGCCAGCAGCTTGTGGAAAAGCACAGATACGCAGTATTTT CASSLWKSTDTQYF
TRBJ2-2 TRBV3-1 . . TGTGCCAGCAGCCCCTTTAGAACATCCGGGGAGCTGTTTTTT CASSPFRTSGELFF
TRBJ2-3 TRBV20-1 . . TGCTGTGCTAGAGGGTGGGGGCCGATCCGCACAGATACGCAGTATTTT CCARGWGPIRTDTQYF
TRBJ1-6 TRBV21-1 . few TGTGCCAGCAGCCTCAAGGAGGACAGGGGGCGTTTGCCCTATAATTCACCCCTCCACTTT CASSLKEDRGRLPYNSPLHF
TRBJ2-5 TRBV28 TRBD2 . TGTGCCAGCAGCTTCGGGACTAGCGCAAAAGAGACCCAGTACTTC CASSFGTSAKETQYF
TRBJ2-1 TRBV5-1 . . TGCGCCAGCAGCTTGGTCAGGGAACACAAGAATGAGCAGTTCTTC CASSLVREHKNEQFF
TRBJ1-6 TRBV7-9 TRBD1 many TGTGCCAGCAGCCGAGAGGGGGCTTTACCCCTCCACTTT CASSREGALPLHF
TRBJ1-6 TRBV12-3/TRBV12-4 . . TGTGCCAGCAGTTTTGAACAGTATAATTCACCCCTCCACTTT CASSFEQYNSPLHF
TRBJ2-1 TRBV7-6 TRBD2 few TGTGCCAGCAGCCCCAGCGGGATGATCTCCTACAATGAGCAGTTCTTC CASSPSGMISYNEQFF
TRBJ1-6 TRBV6-1 . few TGTGCCAGCAATGTGGGCTCCTATAATTCACCCCTCCACTTT CASNVGSYNSPLHF
TRBJ1-5 TRBV7-2 . few TGTGCCAGCAGCCTCGACAGTGGGCCCCAGCATTTT CASSLDSGPQHF
TRBJ2-5 TRBV5-1 . . TGCGCCAGCAGTATCCAGATCCAAGAGACCCAGTACTTC CASSIQIQETQYF
TRBJ1-6 TRBV11-2 . . TGTGCCAGCAGCCTCGGTCGGTACCCCTATAATTCACCCCTCCACTTT CASSLGRYPYNSPLHF
TRBJ2-5 TRBV7-2 TRBD2 few TGTGCCAGCAGCCATCCGGGACTAGCGGGGGAGACCCAGTACTTC CASSHPGLAGETQYF
TRBJ2-3 TRBV18 TRBD1 . TGTGCCAGCTCGCCGGGACAGGGTGAGGCAGATACGCAGTATTTT CASSPGQGEADTQYF
TRBJ2-6 TRBV4-3 . . TGCGCCAGCAGCCAAGACGGCAGGGAGTTTGGGGCCAACGTCCTGACTTTC CASSQDGREFGANVLTF
TRBJ2-2 TRBV25-1 TRBD1 few TGTGCCAGCAGCCCAGGGGGCGCTTCCGGGGAGCTGTTTTTT CASSPGGASGELFF
TRBJ2-3 TRBV5-1 . . TGCGCCAGCAGCTTGGGGCGGGGAAGCACAGATACGCAGTATTTT CASSLGRGSTDTQYF
TRBJ2-7 TRBV4-1 . . TGCGCCAGCAGCCAAGTAGGAGGGGACAGCTTCCTCTCCTACGAGCAGTACTTC CASSQVGGDSFLSYEQYF
TRBJ1-1 TRBV6-1 . . TGTGCCAGCAGCAACAGGTGGCCCTTGTATCGGGAAGCTTTCTTT CASSNRWPLYREAFF
TRBJ2-5 TRBV7-2 . . TGTGCCAGCAGCTTAGTTGATTCGGAGACCCAGTACTTC CASSLVDSETQYF
TRBJ2-7 TRBV11-2 TRBD1 few TGTGCCAGCAGCTTAGTTCCGGACAGGGGTTACGAGCAGTACTTC CASSLVPDRGYEQYF
TRBJ2-5 TRBV6-1 . few TGTGCCACCGGACAGGGAGGGGGCGAGACCCAGTACTTC CATGQGGGETQYF
TRBJ2-5 TRBV19 TRBD2 few TGTGCCAGTAGTATGGCTAGCGGGGGCTTGGGGGAGACCCAGTACTTC CASSMASGGLGETQYF
TRBJ2-1 TRBV13 TRBD2 . TGTGCCAGCAGCTTAGTTCCAGCGGGGGGGGAAGACAATGAGCAGTTCTTC CASSLVPAGGEDNEQFF
TRBJ1-6 TRBV7-2 . . TGTGCCAGCAGCTCCGCGGGGGGTAATTCACCCCTCCACTTT CASSSAGGNSPLHF
TRBJ2-3 TRBV29-1 TRBD2 . TGCAGCGTTGACGGACTAGCGGGGGGGCGGGCGGATACGCAGTATTTT CSVDGLAGGRADTQYF
TRBJ2-3 TRBV12-3/TRBV12-4 TRBD1 . TGTGCCAGCAGGCGACAGGGGCTGGGGAATACGCAGTATTTT CASRRQGLGNTQYF
TRBJ2-7 TRBV11-2 . few TGTGCCAGCAGCTTAGGTGTCAGGAGATACGAGCAGTACTTC CASSLGVRRYEQYF
TRBJ1-4 TRBV5-1 . many TGCGCCAGCAGCTTGGGGGCTGCAACTAATGAAAAACTGTTTTTT CASSLGAATNEKLFF
TRBJ2-5 TRBV4-3 TRBD1 few TGCGCCAGCAGCCTCGGGACAGAACGGGAGACCCAGTACTTC CASSLGTERETQYF
TRBJ1-6 TRBV7-9 . few TGTGCCAGCGAAAAAGGGTCATCAAATTCACCCCTCCACTTT CASEKGSSNSPLHF
TRBJ2-5 TRBV7-2 . few TGTGCCAGCAGCTTAGTGGGGGCGTTCCAAGAGACCCAGTACTTC CASSLVGAFQETQYF
TRBJ2-3 TRBV4-3 . . TGCGCCAGCAGCCAAGTGAGGGTTAGCACAGATACGCAGTATTTT CASSQVRVSTDTQYF
TRBJ1-1 TRBV12-3/TRBV12-4 . few TGTGCCAGCACACGACGGGGAGGGGCAAACACTGAAGCTTTCTTT CASTRRGGANTEAFF
TRBJ2-3 TRBV10-3 TRBD1 few TGTGCCATCAGTCGGGGGACAGGGGCAGATACGCAGTATTTT CAISRGTGADTQYF